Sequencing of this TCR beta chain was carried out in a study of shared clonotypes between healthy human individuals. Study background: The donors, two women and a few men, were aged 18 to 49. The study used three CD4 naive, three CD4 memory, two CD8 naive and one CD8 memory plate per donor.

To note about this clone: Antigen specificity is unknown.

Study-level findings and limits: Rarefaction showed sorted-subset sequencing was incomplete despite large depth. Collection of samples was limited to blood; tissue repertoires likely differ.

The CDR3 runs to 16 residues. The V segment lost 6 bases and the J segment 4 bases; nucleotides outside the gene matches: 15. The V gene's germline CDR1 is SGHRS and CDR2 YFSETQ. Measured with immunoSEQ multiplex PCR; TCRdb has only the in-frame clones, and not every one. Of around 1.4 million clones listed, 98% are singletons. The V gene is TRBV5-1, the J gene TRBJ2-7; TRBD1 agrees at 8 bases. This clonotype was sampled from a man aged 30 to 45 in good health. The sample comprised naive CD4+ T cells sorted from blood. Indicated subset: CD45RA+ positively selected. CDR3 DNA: TGCGCCAGCATTCACCCCAACAGGGGGAGATTATACGAGCAGTACTTC. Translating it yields CASIHPNRGRLYEQYF.